Presented here are 24 T cell receptor beta chains from one specimen sequenced in a study of PD-1 blockade in classical Hodgkin lymphoma (dated by TCRdb to the early 2020s). What the time point label conveys for this sample: cycle 4 day 1 (C4D1), after 6 weeks of nivolumab. Every trial patient had relapsed after autologous stem cell transplantation, and cohorts A, B and C differed in prior brentuximab vedotin exposure. Library prep was done by the immunoSEQ multiplex PCR assay. TCRdb carries this immuneACCESS record with in-frame sequences only. Its versions omit some clonotypes, under half of them owing to an unresolved V gene in the studies checked, with the rest unexplained. Across this sample there are some 20,000 clones, with around 82% seen only once. The top ten constitute about 22% of the sample. The material sequenced was peripheral blood mononuclear cells (PBMCs), taken before the fourth cycle of nivolumab. The receptors were gathered from a human donor with classical Hodgkin lymphoma.

The chain uses TRBV7-9 and TRBJ1-1, with 9 nucleotides matching TRBD1. The ends lost 0 bases at V and 5 bases at J; junction bases unmatched: 7. In germline, CDR1 is SEHNR, CDR2 FQNEAQ (reference sequence). The CDR3 runs 16 residues. CDR3 coding DNA: TGTGCCAGCAGCTTAGCAGCCGGGACAGGGTCTACTGAAGCTTTCTTT. Residues: CASSLAAGTGSTEAFF.

The J gene is TRBJ2-2, the V gene TRBV7-6; 9 bases fit TRBD1. Losses at the gene ends were 1 base for V and 5 bases for J; bases not matched to a gene: 5. The CDR3 sequence is 16 residues long. CDR1 is SGHVS, CDR2 FNYEAQ, per germline. The CDR3 DNA reads TGTGCCAGCAGCTTAGTACGGGACAGGGAGACCGGGGAGCTGTTTTTT. It yields the protein CASSLVRDRETGELFF.

The chain has TRBV10-3 and TRBJ1-2; the match to TRBD1 covers 8 bases. Trimming cost V 3 bases and J 8 bases; bases outside gene matches: 11. The CDR3 is 15 residues long. Germline lookup yields CDR1 ENHRY and CDR2 SYGVKD. The CDR3 loop is CAISDYDRGGLGYTF. The CDR3 region has the DNA TGTGCCATCAGTGACTACGACAGGGGCGGCTTGGGCTACACCTTC.

This clone was picked up one time. This chain links TRBV28 with TRBJ1-6, with TRBD1 identical over 8 bases. The CDR3 is 13 residues long. The J segment lost 8 bases and the V segment lost 11 bases, leaving 8 bases of the junction unmatched. Looked up from germline, CDR1 is MDHEN and CDR2 is SYDVKM. The CDR3 region has the DNA TGTGCCGGAAAAGACAGGGGCCATTCACCCCTCCACTTT. Amino acid sequence: CAGKDRGHSPLHF.

The chain combines TRBV9 with TRBJ1-2, with D possibly being TRBD1 (6 bases). Germline V lookup: CDR1 SGDLS, CDR2 YYNGEE. There are 15 residues in the CDR3. V lost 0 bases to trimming and J lost 8 bases, with 17 bases between them. Here the CDR3 DNA reads TGTGCCAGCAGCGTAGAACAGGGACAAGCGGTGGGCTACACCTTC. Protein: CASSVEQGQAVGYTF.

The J gene is TRBJ1-4, the V gene TRBV25-1; D is undetermined. Germline V gene data show CDR1 as MGHDK and CDR2 as SYGVNS. The CDR3 extends over 16 amino acids. V lost 8 bases and J 0 bases, leaving 16 bases between the germline ends. The CDR3 region is CASGWEWEATNEKLFF. CDR3 nucleotide sequence: TGTGCCAGCGGATGGGAGTGGGAAGCAACTAATGAAAAACTGTTTTTT.

The chain employs TRBV6-6 and TRBJ1-3; no clear D gene. The V and J ends lost 7 bases and 1 base respectively, with 8 bases between them. Germline V gene sequence: CDR1 MNHNY, CDR2 SVGAGI (reference sequence). The CDR3 spans 13 residues. CDR3 sequence reads: CASNVGSGNTIYF. CDR3 DNA: TGTGCCAGCAACGTTGGGTCTGGAAACACCATATATTTT.

V is TRBV12-5 and J is TRBJ2-7; D possibly matches TRBD1 or TRBD2 (5 bases each). CDR1 is LGHNT and CDR2 is FRNRAP in the germline V gene. This CDR3 is 13 amino acids long. Trimming cost V 6 bases and J 3 bases, with 12 bases left between them. CDR3 protein: CASGGTVSYEQYF. CDR3 DNA: TGTGCTAGTGGGGGGACGGTCAGCTACGAGCAGTACTTC. Filled out from reference TRBV12-5 and TRBJ2-7, the complete variable domain reads DARVTQTPRHKVTEMGQEVTMRCQPILGHNTVFWYRQTMMQGLELLAYFRNRAPLDDSGMPKDRFSAEMPDATLATLKIQPSEPRDSAVYFCASGGTVSYEQYFGPGTRLTVT.

V usage is TRBV12-2 and J usage is TRBJ2-5. TRBV12-2 is classified as a pseudogene. The CDR3 totals 15 residues. The CDR3 region has the DNA TGTGCAAGTCACTTAAATTGGATAGTAGTGGAGACCCAGTACTTC. This encodes CASHLNWIVVETQYF.

The V and J genes are TRBV13 and TRBJ2-1; 14 bases match TRBD2. The CDR3 spans 17 residues. Germline CDR1 reads PRHDT; CDR2 reads FYEKMQ (reference sequence). J lost 6 bases, V lost 5 bases, and 9 bases had no gene match. CDR3 sequence reads: CASSPGTSGSFSNEQFF. The CDR3 DNA reads as TGTGCCAGCAGCCCCGGGACTAGCGGGAGTTTTTCCAATGAGCAGTTCTTC.

This clone was counted a single time. The rearrangement uses TRBV7-2 and TRBJ2-3; D perhaps matches TRBD1 (6 bases). V was pared by 4 bases and J by 2 bases, with 13 bases between. Germline-derived CDR1 and CDR2 are SGHTA and FQGNSA. The CDR3 has 15 residues. CDR3: CASSYRGQPTDTQYF. DNA for the CDR3: TGTGCCAGCAGCTACAGAGGACAGCCCACAGATACGCAGTATTTT.

CDR3 coding DNA: TGCGCCAGCAGCCAAGAGAGGGGACTCAACTATGGCTACACCTTC. Its translation: CASSQERGLNYGYTF. The chain has TRBV4-3 and TRBJ1-2; a weak D match, TRBD1 (5 bases). Trimming pared 0 bases from V and 2 bases from J, leaving 10 bases between. Germline loops: CDR1 LGHNA, CDR2 YSLEER. This CDR3 has 15 amino acids.

This rearrangement joins TRBV2 to TRBJ2-5, with D uncertain. The J call may be in error: the DNA end matches TRBJ2-7 better. The CDR3 is 18 residues long. Germline CDR1 reads SNHLY; CDR2 reads FYNNEI. CDR3 loop: CASSVMAASSISSYEQYF. Here the CDR3 DNA reads TGTGCCAGCAGTGTAATGGCCGCCTCGAGCATTAGTTCCTACGAGCAGTACTTC.

The chain is built from TRBV5-1 and TRBJ2-6; TRBD2 is a possible D gene (5 bases). This CDR3 spans 14 amino acids. V lost 5 bases and J 1 base, leaving 7 bases between the germline ends. The germline CDR1 and CDR2 sequences are SGHRS and YFSETQ. CDR3 DNA: TGCGCCAGCAGTCGAGGGTCTGGGGCCAACGTCCTGACTTTC. Residues: CASSRGSGANVLTF.

This chain links TRBV6-1 with TRBJ2-7, with D unresolved. V lost 6 bases and J lost 3, with 12 bases in between. The CDR3 runs to 13 residues. Germline-derived CDR1 and CDR2 are MNHNS and SASEGT. In nucleotides, the CDR3 is TGTGCCAGCAGCCCCTTGGGGTTCTACGAGCAGTACTTC. Amino acids: CASSPLGFYEQYF.

J is TRBJ1-1 and V is TRBV7-9, with no clear D. CDR1 is SEHNR and CDR2 is FQNEAQ in the germline V gene (reference sequence). This CDR3 is 13 amino acids long. With 0 bases removed from V and 1 base from J, the gap between germline ends came to 3 bases. CDR3 sequence: CASSLAQNTEAFF. Written as DNA, the CDR3 is TGTGCCAGCAGCTTAGCGCAGAACACTGAAGCTTTCTTT.

This rearrangement joins TRBV27 to TRBJ1-1, with D unresolved. The V end lost 6 bases, the J end lost 3 bases, and 14 bases lay between the germline ends. Per germline, CDR1 MNHEY and CDR2 SMNVEV (reference sequence). This CDR3 contains 14 residues. CDR3: CASRVRGGDTEAFF. For the CDR3, the DNA is TGTGCCAGCAGGGTACGGGGTGGGGACACTGAAGCTTTCTTT.

This chain uses TRBV2 with TRBJ2-3; D possibly corresponds to TRBD2 (6 bases). This CDR3 contains 16 residues. In germline, CDR1 is SNHLY, CDR2 FYNNEI. Trimming shortened V by 0 bases and J by 1 base, and 11 bases separated the two germline ends. The CDR3 DNA is TGTGCCAGCAGTGAAGCGCTGGCTAGCGGCACAGATACGCAGTATTTT. Translated: CASSEALASGTDTQYF.

The chain joins TRBV28 to TRBJ1-5; a weak D match, TRBD1 (6 bases). V was pared by 6 bases and J by 5 bases, with 11 bases between. The CDR3 runs 13 residues. Germline CDR1 reads MDHEN; CDR2 reads SYDVKM. This CDR3 reads CASSPHRDQPQHF. For the CDR3, the DNA is TGTGCCAGCAGCCCACACAGGGATCAGCCCCAGCATTTT.

J is TRBJ2-1 and V is TRBV7-9; 8 bases align to TRBD1. Per the germline V gene, CDR1 is SEHNR and CDR2 is FQNEAQ (reference sequence). The CDR3 runs to 13 residues. Unmatched junction bases numbered 1, after V lost 3 bases and J lost 6 bases. The CDR3 loop reads CASSLTGVNEQFF. The CDR3 region has the DNA TGTGCCAGCAGCTTGACAGGGGTCAATGAGCAGTTCTTC.

This clone was observed a handful of times. The chain employs TRBV19 and TRBJ1-5; 12 bases are a match to TRBD1. The CDR3 is 16 residues long. CDR1 is LNHDA, CDR2 SQIVND, per germline (reference sequence). Unmatched junction bases numbered 9, after V lost 6 bases and J lost 6 bases. CDR3 nucleotide sequence: TGTGCCAGTAGCGATCTGGGACAGGGGGCAAGTCAGCCCCAGCATTTT. Protein sequence: CASSDLGQGASQPQHF.

The chain links TRBV5-6 to TRBJ2-6, with D unresolved. Germline CDR1 reads SGHDT; CDR2 reads YYEEEE. V was cut by 0 bases and J by 1 base, with 2 bases left in between. The CDR3 sequence is 14 residues long. CDR3 nucleotide sequence: TGTGCCAGCAGCTTGGGTTCTGGGGCCAACGTCCTGACTTTC. It encodes CASSLGSGANVLTF. Combining the CDR3 with reference TRBV5-6 and TRBJ2-6 gives the whole variable domain DAGVTQSPTHLIKTRGQQVTLRCSPKSGHDTVSWYQQALGQGPQFIFQYYEEEERQRGNFPDRFSGHQFPNYSSELNVNALLLGDSALYLCASSLGSGANVLTFGAGSRLTVL.

This chain uses TRBV7-9 with TRBJ2-3; 8 nucleotides line up with TRBD2. In germline, CDR1 is SEHNR, CDR2 FQNEAQ (reference sequence). This CDR3 contains 15 residues. After removal of 5 bases from V and 1 base from J, the junction contained 5 bases not matched to a gene. The CDR3 here is CASSAARGGTDTQYF. In DNA form, the CDR3 reads TGTGCCAGCAGCGCAGCGCGGGGGGGCACAGATACGCAGTATTTT.

This rearrangement joins TRBV4-1 to TRBJ2-2, with 8 bases that match TRBD2. Germline V gives CDR1 MGHRA, CDR2 YSYEKL. This CDR3 contains 17 residues. The trim removed 5 bases at V and 3 bases at J, leaving 11 bases unmatched. The CDR3 nucleotides read TGCGCCAGCAGCTGGTCCCGGGAGGGAGGTGACACCGGGGAGCTGTTTTTT. Amino acids: CASSWSREGGDTGELFF.